These 12 T cell receptor beta chains were all obtained from the same sample, sequenced in a study of blood T cell repertoires in COVID-19. Clones were read by immunoSEQ multiplex PCR, and TCRdb kept only the in-frame ones, dropping some. The repertoire holds approximately 97,000 clones, 84% seen once, with about a tenth in the top ten. Source material: peripheral blood. These receptors originate from a man aged 35 to 55 with active or convalescent COVID-19.

The rearrangement uses TRBV3-1 (or the pseudogene TRBV3-2) and TRBJ1-1; the match to TRBD1 covers 8 bases. Looked up from germline, CDR1 is LGHDT and CDR2 is YNNKEL (reference sequence). J gave up 5 bases and V 4 bases, and 6 bases lay outside the gene matches. This CDR3 contains 14 residues. The CDR3 protein is CASSPTGEKTEAFF. In nucleotides, the CDR3 is TGTGCCAGCAGCCCGACAGGGGAGAAAACTGAAGCTTTCTTT.

The V gene is TRBV6-5, the J gene TRBJ2-5, with TRBD2 identical over 14 bases. Trimming removed 4 bases from V and 1 base from J; junction bases left unmatched: 2. Germline V gene data show CDR1 as MNHEY and CDR2 as SVGAGI. The CDR3 runs 16 residues. The CDR3 DNA is TGTGCCAGCAGTTTGACTAGCGGGGGGGGCCAAGAGACCCAGTACTTC. Translation gives CASSLTSGGGQETQYF.

V is TRBV5-4 and J is TRBJ2-1; weak D call: TRBD2 (6 bases). The CDR3 is made up of 15 amino acids. Germline values: CDR1 SGHNT, CDR2 YYREEE (reference sequence). With 6 bases removed from V and 6 bases from J, the gap between germline ends came to 19 bases. The CDR3 loop is CASTPQGAGGNEQFF. Here the CDR3 DNA reads TGTGCCAGCACCCCACAAGGGGCCGGGGGCAATGAGCAGTTCTTC.

The chain links TRBV4-3 to TRBJ2-2; the D gene is possibly TRBD1 (5 bases). V dropped 2 bases and J dropped 2 bases, with 9 bases sitting between them. CDR3 length: 15 amino acids. Germline V CDR1 and CDR2: LGHNA, YSLEER. The CDR3 coding sequence is TGCGCCAGCAGCCAAATGACAGCCAACACCGGGGAGCTGTTTTTT. Residues: CASSQMTANTGELFF.

DNA for the CDR3: TGTGCCACCAGCAGAGGCCTCCTAGCGGCCGGCAGGGATACGCAGTATTTT. It is translated as CATSRGLLAAGRDTQYF. This chain links TRBV15 with TRBJ2-3; TRBD2 matches 7 bases. The length of the CDR3 is 17 residues. Germline-derived CDR1 and CDR2 are LNHNV and YYDKDF (reference sequence). After removal of 1 base from V and 6 bases from J, the junction contained 13 bases not matched to a gene.

This clone was detected only a few times. The V and J genes are TRBV7-2 and TRBJ1-1; no definite D call. Deletions cut 4 bases from V and 1 base from J, with 7 bases between. CDR1 and CDR2 (germline): SGHTA, FQGNSA. This CDR3 has 13 amino acids. In nucleotides, the CDR3 is TGTGCCAGCAGCTCCCAGGCGAACACTGAAGCTTTCTTT. This sequence encodes CASSSQANTEAFF.

This rearrangement joins TRBV14 to TRBJ1-1; a possible D gene is TRBD1 (5 bases). There are 14 residues in the CDR3. Trimming cost V 1 base and J 5 bases, with 11 bases left between them. In germline, CDR1 is SGHDN, CDR2 FVKESK. Here the CDR3 reads CASSQVGGVTEAFF. The CDR3, as DNA: TGTGCCAGCAGCCAAGTTGGGGGGGTAACTGAAGCTTTCTTT.

The chain carries TRBV5-5 and TRBJ2-7, with a tentative D call TRBD2 (5 bases). The CDR3 runs to 15 residues. Germline V gives CDR1 SGHKS, CDR2 YYEKEE (reference sequence). Trimming took off 4 bases at V and 0 bases at J, with 14 bases between the two ends. The CDR3 DNA reads TGTGCCAGCAGCCCTGAGCGTCGGGGCTCCTACGAGCAGTACTTC. It encodes CASSPERRGSYEQYF.

The chain joins TRBV4-2 to TRBJ1-5; 8 nucleotides line up with TRBD1. The CDR3 covers 15 residues. Trimming took 0 bases from V and 7 from J; bases not matched to a gene: 5. Germline CDR1 LGHNA, CDR2 YNFKEQ. The CDR3 region is CASSQEGTGEQPQHF. The CDR3 region has the DNA TGTGCCAGCAGCCAAGAGGGGACAGGCGAGCAGCCCCAGCATTTT.

The rearrangement links TRBV5-6 to TRBJ2-5; D possibly corresponds to TRBD2 (6 bases). V shed 0 bases and J shed 2 bases, with 8 bases lying between them. From germline, CDR1 is SGHDT and CDR2 YYEEEE. There are 14 residues in the CDR3. This CDR3 reads CASSLGLEQETQYF. The CDR3, as DNA: TGTGCCAGCAGCTTGGGACTAGAGCAAGAGACCCAGTACTTC.

The chain carries TRBV19 and TRBJ1-1; 10 bases agree with TRBD1. Looked up from germline, CDR1 is LNHDA and CDR2 is SQIVND (reference sequence). The CDR3 totals 14 residues. V gave up 9 bases and J gave up 5 bases; unmatched junction bases: 9. The CDR3 here is CASATTGGRTEAFF. DNA for the CDR3: TGTGCCAGCGCCACGACAGGGGGCCGTACTGAAGCTTTCTTT.

The V gene is TRBV19, the J gene TRBJ1-2, with 10 bases identical to TRBD1. V gave up 7 bases and J gave up 3 bases; unmatched junction bases: 5. There are 14 residues in the CDR3. The germline V gene has CDR1 LNHDA and CDR2 SQIVND (reference sequence). As DNA, the CDR3 is TGTGCCAGTACTGGGACAGGGGTTTACTATGGCTACACCTTC. Translated, it gives CASTGTGVYYGYTF.